This T cell receptor beta chain was recovered during a study of T cells in Graves' hyperthyroidism and ophthalmopathy. Whole-study context: Peripheral blood was drawn at first diagnosis, prior to all treatment. The study's findings and limits: Ophthalmopathy could be told apart from stable hyperthyroidism with a 13 V-J model. In validation, the model predicted ophthalmopathy. These predictions came a median about 6.2 months before onset.

The CDR3 extends over 12 amino acids. V was trimmed by 5 bases and J by 0 bases, leaving 8 bases between them. Germline-derived CDR1 and CDR2 are SQVTM and ANQGSEA. RNA transcripts provided the source from which TCR beta CDR3 regions were amplified. Researchers ran a first-round RT-PCR on the TCR CDR3 using the HTBI primer set. TCRdb fed the multiplex PCR reads into MiXCR, producing one record per CDR3 protein. The repertoire consists of roughly 720,000 distinct CDR3 sequences, with roughly a sixth occurring once and the leading ten covering about 14%. This clonotype was observed many times. As yet, its antigen is unknown.

The V gene is TRBV29-1, the J gene TRBJ2-7; D gene unclear. Sequenced sample: blood. The TCR sequence derives from a man in his forties or fifties with Graves' hyperthyroidism. CDR3 in amino acids: CSVLESSYEQYF. Here the CDR3 DNA reads TGCAGCGTTCTGGAGAGCTCCTACGAGCAGTACTTC.